This T cell receptor (beta chain) came from a study of blood T cell repertoires in COVID-19. Study at large: Whether acute or convalescent, the COVID-19 samples came from the United States, Italy and Spain. T cells, B-cell-depleted T cells, or PBMCs provided the cDNA or gDNA that served as material.

Source study methods: Using reference gene primer amplification, nucleated cell counts were estimated. The method was immunoSEQ multiplex PCR; TCRdb's version includes in-frame clones alone and lacks a portion of them. V and J calls and clone size follow that table, whereas D and trimming were derived from the DNA. The data show approximately 140,000 clones, 70% to 90% seen once. Trimming removed 0 bases at V and 2 bases at J, with 21 bases between. The CDR3 length is 19 residues. CDR1 is SGDLS, CDR2 YYNGEE, per germline. Sequencing was done on a sample of peripheral blood. The sequence came from a woman between 55 and 75 years old with acute or convalescent COVID-19. The gene calls are TRBV9 and TRBJ1-3; the D gene is possibly TRBD1 (5 bases). The CDR3 spells CASSVADSRGGGAGNTIYF. The CDR3 bases are TGTGCCAGCAGCGTAGCCGATTCACGGGGTGGAGGGGCTGGAAACACCATATATTTT.